The rows below give T cell receptor beta chains drawn from one sample of a study of cytomegalovirus exposure and HLA in healthy donors. The repertoire was sequenced with immunoSEQ multiplex PCR; TCRdb's copy has only in-frame clones and lacks some. Altogether under 200,000 clones are present, around 77% being singletons, with the ten largest covering less than 2.5%. Sequenced input: PBMCs. All receptors come from a middle-aged man in good health and CMV-seropositive. The CDR3 runs from the conserved cysteine through the conserved F or W. The D gene is left open where the match is weak.

v_call	j_call	d_call	cdr3_nt	cdr3_aa
TRBV6-1	TRBJ2-3	TRBD1	TGTGCCAGCAGTGAAGCGGACAGGGGGATTAGCACAGATACGCAGTATTTT	CASSEADRGISTDTQYF
TRBV7-9	TRBJ2-7	TRBD1	TGTGCCAGCAGCCCTCCGGGACAGGGTAAAGGCGAGCAGTACTTC	CASSPPGQGKGEQYF
TRBV5-8	TRBJ1-2	.	TGTGCCAGCAGCCCGCGGGACTATGGCTACACCTTC	CASSPRDYGYTF
TRBV19	TRBJ1-5	TRBD1	TGTGCCAGTAGTTGGACAGGGGAAGGCAATCAGCCCCAGCATTTT	CASSWTGEGNQPQHF
TRBV6-5	TRBJ1-1	.	TGTGCCAGCAGTTACTCTGGGGAGGCCACTGAAGCTTTCTTT	CASSYSGEATEAFF
TRBV7-9	TRBJ2-7	.	TGTGCCAGCAGCTTTCCCTTGGTGTCAGGGGCAGGTGAGCAGTACTTC	CASSFPLVSGAGEQYF
TRBV14	TRBJ1-1	.	TGTGCCAGCAGCCAAGGAGCGCTTACTGAAGCTTTCTTT	CASSQGALTEAFF
TRBV6-6	TRBJ2-1	TRBD1	TGTGCCAGCAGGGCCGGGACAGGGGGCAATGAGCAGTTCTTC	CASRAGTGGNEQFF
TRBV10-1	TRBJ2-7	TRBD1	TGCGCCAGCAGCGGACAGGCCAACGAGCAGTACTTC	CASSGQANEQYF
TRBV5-1	TRBJ2-7	.	TGCGCCAGCAGCACCCAGGGGGGAGCTAATCCCTACGAGCAGTACTTC	CASSTQGGANPYEQYF